Listed below are T cell receptor beta chains from one sample, sequenced in a study of T cell repertoires in aging, cancer and after chemotherapy. Each CDR3 protein is one row after TCRdb ran MiXCR on the multiplex PCR reads. The top ten hold 53% of the sample, which has 300 to 500 distinct CDR3 sequences, 85% seen once. Sequencing was performed on blood. Source of these receptors: a human donor with a solid tumor. Both conserved end residues are part of each CDR3. The D gene is left open where the match is weak. Clone size is shown for a subset of rows, as once, few, many or a class of expanded clone.

V gene	clone size	D gene	J gene	CDR3 DNA	CDR3 protein
TRBV5-6	.	TRBD2	TRBJ2-3	TGTGCCAGCAGCTTTGGTGGCGGGGGGAAAGCAGATACGCAGTATTTT	CASSFGGGGKADTQYF
TRBV6-5	hyperexpanded	.	TRBJ1-2	TGTGCCAGCAGTACCGCGAAGGCCTCTAGGTTTGCCGGCGGCTACACCTTC	CASSTAKASRFAGGYTF
TRBV24-1	.	.	TRBJ1-5	TGTGCCACCAGTGATTTGGGGGGGGATCAGCCCCAGCATTTT	CATSDLGGDQPQHF
TRBV19	.	TRBD1	TRBJ2-5	TGTGCCAGTAGTGTCCCCGGGACAGGGGAAGAGACCCAGTACTTC	CASSVPGTGEETQYF
TRBV30	.	.	TRBJ1-3	TGTGCCTGGATGGGGGCGGGCTCTGGAAACACCATATATTTT	CAWMGAGSGNTIYF
TRBV11-3	.	.	TRBJ1-2	TGTGCCAGCAGTGAAGACAGCGAGTATGGCTACACCTTC	CASSEDSEYGYTF
TRBV2	.	.	TRBJ1-3	TGTGCCAGCAAGGATTCCTCCTCTGGAAACACCATATATTTT	CASKDSSSGNTIYF
TRBV10-1	few	.	TRBJ2-3	TGCGCCAGCAGTGTATGCACAGGGTTCACAGATACGCAGTATTTT	CASSVCTGFTDTQYF
TRBV6-5	once	.	TRBJ2-2	TGTGCCAGCAACCCCGATTACGGAGGGGCGTGGGTCACCGGGGAGCTGTTTTTT	CASNPDYGGAWVTGELFF
TRBV19	.	.	TRBJ1-2	TGTGCCAGTAGTAGGTCAGGGGACCGATCCTATGGCTACACCTTC	CASSRSGDRSYGYTF
TRBV30	few	.	TRBJ1-6	TGTGCCTGGAGTGTACCGGTGGGCTCCCCACCCCTCCACTTT	CAWSVPVGSPPLHF
TRBV7-9	.	TRBD1	TRBJ2-1	TGTGCCAGCAGCCGGACAGGACCCTATGGTGAGCAGTTCTTC	CASSRTGPYGEQFF
TRBV6-2/TRBV6-3	.	.	TRBJ1-2	TGTGCCAGCAGTTATAAGGGGACTTATGGCTACACCTTC	CASSYKGTYGYTF
TRBV6-1	.	TRBD2	TRBJ2-3	TGTGCCAGCATGAAACTAGCGGGGGGCCGAGATACGCAGTATTTT	CASMKLAGGRDTQYF
TRBV30	once	.	TRBJ2-7	TGTGCCTGGAGTGCTGGCCCGGGGACTGGCTCCTACGAGCAGTACTTC	CAWSAGPGTGSYEQYF
TRBV6-5	once	.	TRBJ1-5	TGTGCCATCAGTGAGTCATTGGGGATGGGCAATCAGCCCCAGCATTTT	CAISESLGMGNQPQHF
TRBV6-5	.	.	TRBJ1-6	TGTGCCAGCAAGGACACCCTAGATTCACCCCTCCACTTT	CASKDTLDSPLHF
TRBV12-3/TRBV12-4	.	.	TRBJ1-2	TGTGCCAGCAGCCTCACTGCGGGGAACTATGGCTACACCTTC	CASSLTAGNYGYTF
TRBV24-1	.	.	TRBJ2-2	TGTGCCACCAGTGAGGTGCATGGCACCGGGGAGCTGTTTTTT	CATSEVHGTGELFF
TRBV6-6	.	.	TRBJ1-1	TGTGCCAGCAGTTACTCCCTGTTCCGGCAGCAGGGCACTGAAGCTTTCTTT	CASSYSLFRQQGTEAFF
TRBV5-4	once	.	TRBJ1-6	TGTGCCAGCAGCTTGGGTCTGGATAATTCACCCCTCCACTTT	CASSLGLDNSPLHF
TRBV7-3	.	TRBD2	TRBJ2-1	TGTGCCAGCAGCGCTAGCGGGGGAGGCGATGAGCAGTTCTTC	CASSASGGGDEQFF
TRBV19	.	.	TRBJ1-4	TGTGCCAGTAGTGAGTTGGAAAAACTGTTTTTT	CASSELEKLFF
TRBV7-2	.	.	TRBJ1-4	TGTGCCACCATACAGGAGGATGCAACTAATGAAAAACTGTTTTTT	CATIQEDATNEKLFF
TRBV6-2/TRBV6-3	.	TRBD1	TRBJ1-4	TGTGCCAGCAGGGGACAGTTTGCTGAAAAACTGTTTTTT	CASRGQFAEKLFF
TRBV7-2	.	TRBD2	TRBJ2-3	TGTGCCAGCAGCTTAGTGGGCGGGGGGGGGACAGATACGCAGTATTTT	CASSLVGGGGTDTQYF
TRBV7-6	.	TRBD2	TRBJ2-3	TGTGCCAGCAGCTTAGTAGTCGGCGGGGGGGCGGCAGATACGCAGTATTTT	CASSLVVGGGAADTQYF
TRBV29-1	.	TRBD1	TRBJ2-2	TGCAGCGCCACAGGGGGGAGCACCGGGGAGCTGTTTTTT	CSATGGSTGELFF
TRBV29-1	.	TRBD2	TRBJ2-1	TGCAGCGTTGAACAGGGAGGGGTCGTCTCGCAGTTCTTC	CSVEQGGVVSQFF
TRBV29-1	.	.	TRBJ2-7	TGCAGCGTAAACTGGGGGGACGAGCAGTACTTC	CSVNWGDEQYF
TRBV28	.	.	TRBJ1-2	TGTGCCAGCGACCGCGCGGGGGGGGGCTACACCTTC	CASDRAGGGYTF
TRBV7-2	.	.	TRBJ2-7	TGTGCCAGCAGCTTAGAAGCGAATTCCTACGAGCAGTACTTC	CASSLEANSYEQYF
TRBV27	once	.	TRBJ1-1	TGTGCCAGCAGCCTTACGACAGGTGCCAAGAACACTGAAGCTTTCTTT	CASSLTTGAKNTEAFF
TRBV7-6	.	.	TRBJ2-3	TGTGCCAGCAGCCCCGGGGCTGGGACAGATACGCAGTATTTT	CASSPGAGTDTQYF
TRBV15	.	TRBD1	TRBJ1-1	TGTGCCACCAATGACAGGGGAAGGGGCACTGAAGCTTTCTTT	CATNDRGRGTEAFF
TRBV7-2	.	TRBD1	TRBJ1-6	TGTGCCAGCAGCTTTGGTCTTGGGACAGGACGGCCTAATTCACCCCTCCACTTT	CASSFGLGTGRPNSPLHF
TRBV6-5	.	TRBD1	TRBJ2-1	TGTGCCAGCAGCCTCGGCCCAGGACAGGCAGGCCTCTCGAGCTCCTACAATGAGCAGTTCTTC	CASSLGPGQAGLSSSYNEQFF
TRBV29-1	.	.	TRBJ1-3	TGCAGCGTGTTAATTGGAAACACCATATATTTT	CSVLIGNTIYF
TRBV6-5	once	.	TRBJ2-1	TGTGCCAGCAGTTACTCCGGCCAAGGGCAGTTCTTC	CASSYSGQGQFF
TRBV21-1	.	.	TRBJ2-3	TGTGCCAGCAGCAAAGACGCGGGAGCTAGCACAGATACGCAGTATTTT	CASSKDAGASTDTQYF
TRBV27	.	.	TRBJ1-2	TGTGCCATCAAGCGGACAGACGGAGGGTATGGCTACACCTTC	CAIKRTDGGYGYTF
TRBV7-3	once	.	TRBJ2-3	TGTGCCAGCAGCAGTGCCTCAGATACGCAGTATTTT	CASSSASDTQYF
TRBV6-5	.	TRBD1	TRBJ1-6	TGTGCCAGCAGCTTGGGACAGAAAAATTCACCCCTCCACTTT	CASSLGQKNSPLHF
TRBV11-3	once	TRBD1	TRBJ1-2	TGTGCCAGCAGCTTTGGGACAGGGGACTATGGCTACACCTTC	CASSFGTGDYGYTF
TRBV6-2/TRBV6-3	.	.	TRBJ1-1	TGTGCCAGCAGTTGGGGGTGGACTGAAGCTTTCTTT	CASSWGWTEAFF
TRBV19	.	.	TRBJ1-2	TGTGCCAGTAGTATAACTGGGGGGTCTTCGGAGGGCTACACCTTC	CASSITGGSSEGYTF
TRBV30	.	.	TRBJ1-1	TGTGCCTTTGACGTCGACACTGAAGCTTTCTTT	CAFDVDTEAFF
TRBV19	.	.	TRBJ1-5	TGTGCCAGTAGTCAGAGGGGTTGGGGAAGCAATCAGCCCCAGCATTTT	CASSQRGWGSNQPQHF
TRBV6-1	once	.	TRBJ1-2	TGTGCCATCGGACAGAACTATGGCTACACCTTC	CAIGQNYGYTF
TRBV24-1	.	.	TRBJ2-1	TGTGCCACCAGTCCCGGGAAGAATGAGCAGTTCTTC	CATSPGKNEQFF
TRBV27	.	.	TRBJ2-7	TGTGCCAGTGTCAGCCGAACGAAAGAGCAGTACTTC	CASVSRTKEQYF
TRBV11-3	.	TRBD2	TRBJ2-3	TGTGCCAGCAGCCCCCGGGGGGGGGTCGCAGATACGCAGTATTTT	CASSPRGGVADTQYF
TRBV4-3	.	TRBD2	TRBJ2-5	TGTGCCAGCAGCCCTACGCCAAAGCGGGGGGAAGAGACCCAGTACTTC	CASSPTPKRGEETQYF